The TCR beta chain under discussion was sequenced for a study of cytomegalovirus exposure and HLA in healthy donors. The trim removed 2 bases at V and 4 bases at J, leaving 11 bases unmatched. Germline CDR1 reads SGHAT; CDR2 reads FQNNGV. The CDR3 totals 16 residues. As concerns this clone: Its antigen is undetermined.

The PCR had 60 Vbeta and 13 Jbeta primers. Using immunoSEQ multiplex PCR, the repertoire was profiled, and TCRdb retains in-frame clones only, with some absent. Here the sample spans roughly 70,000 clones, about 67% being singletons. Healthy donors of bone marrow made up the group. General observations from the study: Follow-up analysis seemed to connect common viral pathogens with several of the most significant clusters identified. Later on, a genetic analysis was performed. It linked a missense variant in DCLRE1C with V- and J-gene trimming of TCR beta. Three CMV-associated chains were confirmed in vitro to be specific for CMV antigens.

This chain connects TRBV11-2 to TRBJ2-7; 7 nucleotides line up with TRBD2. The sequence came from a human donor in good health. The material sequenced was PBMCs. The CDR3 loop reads CASSLLRGRGGYEQYF. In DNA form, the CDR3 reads TGTGCCAGCAGCTTATTGCGCGGGAGAGGTGGGTACGAGCAGTACTTC.